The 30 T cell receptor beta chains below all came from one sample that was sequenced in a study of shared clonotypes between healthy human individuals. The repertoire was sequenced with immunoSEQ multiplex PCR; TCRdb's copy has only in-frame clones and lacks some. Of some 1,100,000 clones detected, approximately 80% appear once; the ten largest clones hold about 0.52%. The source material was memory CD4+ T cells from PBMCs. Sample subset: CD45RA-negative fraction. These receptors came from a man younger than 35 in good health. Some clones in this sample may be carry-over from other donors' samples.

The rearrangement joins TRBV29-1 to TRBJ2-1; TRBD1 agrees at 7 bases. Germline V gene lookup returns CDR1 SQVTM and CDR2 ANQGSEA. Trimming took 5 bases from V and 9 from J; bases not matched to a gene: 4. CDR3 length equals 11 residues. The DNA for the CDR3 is TGCAGCGTTAGACAGGGCTTTGAGCAGTTCTTC. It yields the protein CSVRQGFEQFF.

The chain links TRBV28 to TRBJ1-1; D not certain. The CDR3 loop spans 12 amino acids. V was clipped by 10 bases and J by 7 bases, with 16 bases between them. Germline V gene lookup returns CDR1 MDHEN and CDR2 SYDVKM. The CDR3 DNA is TGTGCCACCTGGTCCCGTAATTATGAAGCTTTCTTT. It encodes CATWSRNYEAFF.

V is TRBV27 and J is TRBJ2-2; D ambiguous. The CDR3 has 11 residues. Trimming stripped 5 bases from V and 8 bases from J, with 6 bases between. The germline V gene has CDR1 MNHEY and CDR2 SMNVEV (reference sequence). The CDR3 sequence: CASSLQGELFF. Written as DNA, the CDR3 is TGTGCCAGCAGTCTACAGGGGGAGCTGTTTTTT.

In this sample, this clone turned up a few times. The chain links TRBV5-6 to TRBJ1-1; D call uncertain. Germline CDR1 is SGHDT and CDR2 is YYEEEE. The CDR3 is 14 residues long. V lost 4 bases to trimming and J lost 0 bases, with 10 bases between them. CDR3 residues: CASSLVTVNTEAFF. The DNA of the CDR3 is TGTGCCAGCAGCCTGGTGACGGTGAACACTGAAGCTTTCTTT.

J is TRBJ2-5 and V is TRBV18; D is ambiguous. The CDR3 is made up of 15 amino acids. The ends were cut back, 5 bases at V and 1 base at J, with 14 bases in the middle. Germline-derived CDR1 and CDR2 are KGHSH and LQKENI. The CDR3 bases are TGTGCCAGCTCAGCCAACCCGCCACCCCAAGAGACCCAGTACTTC. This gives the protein CASSANPPPQETQYF. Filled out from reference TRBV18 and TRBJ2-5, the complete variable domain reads NAGVMQNPRHLVRRRGQEARLRCSPMKGHSHVYWYRQLPEEGLKFMVYLQKENIIDESGMPKERFSAEFPKEGPSILRIQQVVRGDSAAYFCASSANPPPQETQYFGPGTRLLVL.

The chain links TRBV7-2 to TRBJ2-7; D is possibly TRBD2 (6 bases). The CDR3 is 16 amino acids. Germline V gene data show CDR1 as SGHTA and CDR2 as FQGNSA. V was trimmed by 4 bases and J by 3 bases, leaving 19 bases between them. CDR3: CASSSLRGAALYEQYF. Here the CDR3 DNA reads TGTGCCAGCAGCTCCCTACGCGGGGCAGCCCTCTACGAGCAGTACTTC.

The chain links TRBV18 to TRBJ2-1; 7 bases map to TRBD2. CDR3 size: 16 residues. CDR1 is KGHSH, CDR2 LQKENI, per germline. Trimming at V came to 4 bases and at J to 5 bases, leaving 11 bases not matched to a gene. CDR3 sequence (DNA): TGTGCCAGCTCACTCTCTCTAGCGGACTTGGACAATGAGCAGTTCTTC. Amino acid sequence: CASSLSLADLDNEQFF.

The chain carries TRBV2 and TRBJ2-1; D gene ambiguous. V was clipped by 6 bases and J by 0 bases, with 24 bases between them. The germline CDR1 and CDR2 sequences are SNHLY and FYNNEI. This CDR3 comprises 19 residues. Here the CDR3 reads CASSELQTRRQYSYNEQFF. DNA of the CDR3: TGTGCCAGCAGCGAACTACAGACCCGGCGCCAATACTCCTACAATGAGCAGTTCTTC.

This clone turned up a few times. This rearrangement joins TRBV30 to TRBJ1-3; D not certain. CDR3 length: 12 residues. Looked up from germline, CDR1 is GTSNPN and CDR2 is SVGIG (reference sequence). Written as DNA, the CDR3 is TGTTGCGGTGAATACTCTGGAAACACCATATATTTT. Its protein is CCGEYSGNTIYF.

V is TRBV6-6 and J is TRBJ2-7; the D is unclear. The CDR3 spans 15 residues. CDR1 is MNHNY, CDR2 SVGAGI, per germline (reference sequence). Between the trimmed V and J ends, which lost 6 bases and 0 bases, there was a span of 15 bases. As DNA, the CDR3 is TGTGCCAGCAGCCGCCGAGTAAGGGACTCCTACGAGCAGTACTTC. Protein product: CASSRRVRDSYEQYF.

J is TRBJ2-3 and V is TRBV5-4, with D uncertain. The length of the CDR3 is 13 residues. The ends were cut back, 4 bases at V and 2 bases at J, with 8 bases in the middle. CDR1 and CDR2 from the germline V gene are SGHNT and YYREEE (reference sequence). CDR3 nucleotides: TGTGCCAGCAGCCCGGACCCCACAGATACGCAGTATTTT. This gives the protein CASSPDPTDTQYF.

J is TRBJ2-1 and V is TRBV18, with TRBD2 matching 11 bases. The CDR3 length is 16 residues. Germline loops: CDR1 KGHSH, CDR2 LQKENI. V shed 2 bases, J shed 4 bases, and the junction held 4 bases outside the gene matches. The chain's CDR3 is CASSPKTSGDYNEQFF. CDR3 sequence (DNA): TGTGCCAGCTCACCAAAGACTAGCGGGGATTACAATGAGCAGTTCTTC. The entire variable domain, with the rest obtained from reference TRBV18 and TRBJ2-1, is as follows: NAGVMQNPRHLVRRRGQEARLRCSPMKGHSHVYWYRQLPEEGLKFMVYLQKENIIDESGMPKERFSAEFPKEGPSILRIQQVVRGDSAAYFCASSPKTSGDYNEQFFGPGTRLTVL.

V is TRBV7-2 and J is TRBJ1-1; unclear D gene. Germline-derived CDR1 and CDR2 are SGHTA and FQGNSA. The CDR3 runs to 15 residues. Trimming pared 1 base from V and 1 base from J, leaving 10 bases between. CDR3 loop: CASSLGGQRNTEAFF. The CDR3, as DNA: TGTGCCAGCAGCTTAGGAGGTCAGAGGAACACTGAAGCTTTCTTT.

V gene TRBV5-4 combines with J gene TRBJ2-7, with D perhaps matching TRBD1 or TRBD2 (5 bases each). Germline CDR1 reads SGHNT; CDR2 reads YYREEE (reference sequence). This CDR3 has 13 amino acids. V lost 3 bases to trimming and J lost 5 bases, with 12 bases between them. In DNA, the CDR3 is TGTGCCAGCAGCTACGGGACCACCGACGAGCAGTACTTC. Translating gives CASSYGTTDEQYF. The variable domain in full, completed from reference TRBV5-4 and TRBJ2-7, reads ETGVTQSPTHLIKTRGQQVTLRCSSQSGHNTVSWYQQALGQGPQFIFQYYREEENGRGNFPPRFSGLQFPNYSSELNVNALELDDSALYLCASSYGTTDEQYFGPGTRLTVT.

The CDR3 loop is CASRGTGTGVYEQYF. The CDR3 DNA reads TGTGCCAGCAGAGGAACCGGGACAGGAGTTTACGAGCAGTACTTC. J is TRBJ2-7 and V is TRBV6-1; 8 nucleotides match TRBD1. With 6 bases clipped from V and 4 bases from J, the junction kept 11 bases outside the gene matches. In germline, CDR1 is MNHNS, CDR2 SASEGT. CDR3 size: 15 residues.

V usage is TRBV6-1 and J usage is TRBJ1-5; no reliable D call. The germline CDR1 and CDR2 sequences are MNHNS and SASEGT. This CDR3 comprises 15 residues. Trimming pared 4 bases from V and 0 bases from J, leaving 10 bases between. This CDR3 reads CASSGASVSNQPQHF. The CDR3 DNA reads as TGTGCCAGCAGTGGGGCATCGGTTAGCAATCAGCCCCAGCATTTT.

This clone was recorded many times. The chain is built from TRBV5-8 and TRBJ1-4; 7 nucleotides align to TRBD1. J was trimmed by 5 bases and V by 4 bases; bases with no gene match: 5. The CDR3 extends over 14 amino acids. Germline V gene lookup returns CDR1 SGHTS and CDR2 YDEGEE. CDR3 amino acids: CASSPGQRNEKLFF. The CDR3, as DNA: TGTGCCAGCAGCCCGGGACAGCGAAATGAAAAACTGTTTTTT.

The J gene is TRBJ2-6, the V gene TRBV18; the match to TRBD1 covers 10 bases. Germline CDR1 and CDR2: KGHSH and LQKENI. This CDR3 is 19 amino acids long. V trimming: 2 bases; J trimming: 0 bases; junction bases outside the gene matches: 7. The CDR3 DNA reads TGTGCCAGCTCACCATATGTGACAGGGGGCATCTCTGGGGCCAACGTCCTGACTTTC. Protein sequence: CASSPYVTGGISGANVLTF.

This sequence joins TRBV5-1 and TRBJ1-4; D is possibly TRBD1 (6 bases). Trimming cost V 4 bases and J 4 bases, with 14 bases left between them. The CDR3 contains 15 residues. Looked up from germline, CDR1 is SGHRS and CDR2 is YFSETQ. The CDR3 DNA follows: TGCGCCAGCAGCCGCGACCTGGACAGTAATGAAAAACTGTTTTTT. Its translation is CASSRDLDSNEKLFF.

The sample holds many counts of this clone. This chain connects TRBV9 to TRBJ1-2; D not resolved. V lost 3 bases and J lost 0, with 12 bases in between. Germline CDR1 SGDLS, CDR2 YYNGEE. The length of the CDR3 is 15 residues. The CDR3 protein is CASSAPETANYGYTF. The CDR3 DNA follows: TGTGCCAGCAGCGCGCCCGAAACAGCTAACTATGGCTACACCTTC.

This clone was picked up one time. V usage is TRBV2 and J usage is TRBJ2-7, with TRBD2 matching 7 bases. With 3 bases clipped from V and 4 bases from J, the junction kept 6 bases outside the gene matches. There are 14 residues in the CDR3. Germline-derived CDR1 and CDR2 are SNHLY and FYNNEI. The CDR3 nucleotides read TGTGCCAGCAGTGAGGGGCGGGAGTTGTACGAGCAGTACTTC. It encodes CASSEGRELYEQYF.

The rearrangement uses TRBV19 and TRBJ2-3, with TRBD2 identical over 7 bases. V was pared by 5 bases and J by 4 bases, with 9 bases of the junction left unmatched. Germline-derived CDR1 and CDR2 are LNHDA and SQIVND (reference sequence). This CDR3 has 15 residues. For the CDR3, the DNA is TGTGCCAGTAGTCTCGGGACTACCGGAGCAGATACGCAGTATTTT. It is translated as CASSLGTTGADTQYF.

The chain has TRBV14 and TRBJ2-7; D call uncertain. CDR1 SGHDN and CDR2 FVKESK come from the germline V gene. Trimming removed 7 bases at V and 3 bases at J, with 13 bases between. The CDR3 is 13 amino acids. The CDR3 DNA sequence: TGTGCCAGCAAAGAATTACTTGGCTACGAGCAGTACTTC. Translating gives CASKELLGYEQYF.

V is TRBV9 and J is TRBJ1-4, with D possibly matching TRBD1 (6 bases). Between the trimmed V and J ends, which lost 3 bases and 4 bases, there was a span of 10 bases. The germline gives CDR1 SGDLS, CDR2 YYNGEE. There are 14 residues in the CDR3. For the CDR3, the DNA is TGTGCCAGCAGCGCGGGACACAGTAATGAAAAACTGTTTTTT. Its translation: CASSAGHSNEKLFF. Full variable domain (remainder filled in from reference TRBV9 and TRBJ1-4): DSGVTQTPKHLITATGQRVTLRCSPRSGDLSVYWYQQSLDQGLQFLIQYYNGEERAKGNILERFSAQQFPDLHSELNLSSLELGDSALYFCASSAGHSNEKLFFGSGTQLSVL.

CDR3 coding DNA: TGTGCCAGCAGCCGACCAGGGGCAGAGACCCAGTACTTC. This translates into CASSRPGAETQYF. The chain carries TRBV6-5 and TRBJ2-5, with D possibly TRBD1 on 6 matching bases. The CDR3 is 13 amino acids. The V end lost 6 bases, the J end lost 4 bases, and 12 bases lay between the germline ends. Germline V gives CDR1 MNHEY, CDR2 SVGAGI.

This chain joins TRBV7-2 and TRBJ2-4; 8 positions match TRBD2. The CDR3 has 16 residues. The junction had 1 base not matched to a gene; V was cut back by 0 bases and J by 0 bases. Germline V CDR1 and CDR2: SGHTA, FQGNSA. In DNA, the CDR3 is TGTGCCAGCAGCTTAGCTCTAGCGGGAGCCAAAAACATTCAGTACTTC. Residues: CASSLALAGAKNIQYF.

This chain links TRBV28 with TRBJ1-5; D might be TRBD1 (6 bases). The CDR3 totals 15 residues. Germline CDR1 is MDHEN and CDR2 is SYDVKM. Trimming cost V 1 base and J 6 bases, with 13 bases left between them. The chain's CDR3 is CASSLSAGVGQPQHF. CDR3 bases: TGTGCCAGCAGTTTATCAGCAGGGGTAGGTCAGCCCCAGCATTTT. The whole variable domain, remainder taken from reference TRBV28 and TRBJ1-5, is DVKVTQSSRYLVKRTGEKVFLECVQDMDHENMFWYRQDPGLGLRLIYFSYDVKMKEKGDIPEGYSVSREKKERFSLILESASTNQTSMYLCASSLSAGVGQPQHFGDGTRLSIL.

The CDR3 DNA follows: TGTGCCAGCAGCTTATTTGGATCCGGGGAGCTGTTTTTT. The encoded protein is CASSLFGSGELFF. V and J are TRBV11-1 and TRBJ2-2; D gene uncertain. This CDR3 has 13 residues. V was clipped by 2 bases and J by 6 bases, with 7 bases between them. Germline V gene data show CDR1 as SGHAT and CDR2 as FQDESV (reference sequence).

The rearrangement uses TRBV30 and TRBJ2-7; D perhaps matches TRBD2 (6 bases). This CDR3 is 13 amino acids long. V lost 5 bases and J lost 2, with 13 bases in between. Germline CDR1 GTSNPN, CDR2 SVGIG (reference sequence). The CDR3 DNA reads TGTGCCTGGGGATGGGGAGGAACCTACGAGCAGTACTTC. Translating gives CAWGWGGTYEQYF.

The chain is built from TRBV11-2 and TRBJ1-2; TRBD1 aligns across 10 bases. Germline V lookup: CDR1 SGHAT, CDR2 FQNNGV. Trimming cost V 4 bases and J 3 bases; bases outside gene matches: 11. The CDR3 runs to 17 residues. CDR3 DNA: TGTGCCAGCAGCTCTATAGGAAGGGACAGGGGAGACTATGGCTACACCTTC. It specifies CASSSIGRDRGDYGYTF.